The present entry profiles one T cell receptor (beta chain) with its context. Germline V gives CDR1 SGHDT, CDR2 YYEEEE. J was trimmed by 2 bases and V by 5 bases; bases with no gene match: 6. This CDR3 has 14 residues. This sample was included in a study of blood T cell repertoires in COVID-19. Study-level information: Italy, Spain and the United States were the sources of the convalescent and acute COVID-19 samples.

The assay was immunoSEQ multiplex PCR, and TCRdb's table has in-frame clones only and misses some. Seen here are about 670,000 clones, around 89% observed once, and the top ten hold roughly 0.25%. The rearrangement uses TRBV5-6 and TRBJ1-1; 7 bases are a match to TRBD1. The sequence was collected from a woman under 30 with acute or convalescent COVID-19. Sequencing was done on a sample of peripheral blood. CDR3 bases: TGTGCCAGCAGTCCAACAGGGGTTAACACTGAAGCTTTCTTT. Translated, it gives CASSPTGVNTEAFF. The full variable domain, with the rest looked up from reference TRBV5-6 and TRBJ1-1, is DAGVTQSPTHLIKTRGQQVTLRCSPKSGHDTVSWYQQALGQGPQFIFQYYEEEERQRGNFPDRFSGHQFPNYSSELNVNALLLGDSALYLCASSPTGVNTEAFFGQGTRLTVV.